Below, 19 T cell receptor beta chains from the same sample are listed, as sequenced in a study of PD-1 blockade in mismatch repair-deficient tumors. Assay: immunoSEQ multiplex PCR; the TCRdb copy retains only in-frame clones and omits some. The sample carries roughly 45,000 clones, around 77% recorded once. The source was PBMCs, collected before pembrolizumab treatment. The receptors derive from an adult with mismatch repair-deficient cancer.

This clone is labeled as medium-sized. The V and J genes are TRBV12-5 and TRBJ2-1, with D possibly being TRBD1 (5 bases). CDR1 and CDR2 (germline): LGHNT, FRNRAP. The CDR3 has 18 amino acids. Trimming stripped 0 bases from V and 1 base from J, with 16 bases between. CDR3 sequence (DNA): TGTGCTAGTGGTTTGGTACTATGGAAGGGGCCATCCTACAATGAGCAGTTCTTC. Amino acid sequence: CASGLVLWKGPSYNEQFF.

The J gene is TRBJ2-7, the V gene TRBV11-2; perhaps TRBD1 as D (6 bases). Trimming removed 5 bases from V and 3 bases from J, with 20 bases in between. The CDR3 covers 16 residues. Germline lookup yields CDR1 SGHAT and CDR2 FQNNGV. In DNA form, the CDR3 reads TGTGCCAGCAGCAGCAGAGGGACAAGGAACTACTACGAGCAGTACTTC. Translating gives CASSSRGTRNYYEQYF.

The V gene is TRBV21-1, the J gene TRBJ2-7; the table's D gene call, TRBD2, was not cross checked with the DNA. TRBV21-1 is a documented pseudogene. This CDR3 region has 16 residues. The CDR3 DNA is TGTGCCAGCAGCATGGGGGGGGGAGGAGTTTACTACGAGCAGTACTTC. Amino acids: CASSMGGGGVYYEQYF.

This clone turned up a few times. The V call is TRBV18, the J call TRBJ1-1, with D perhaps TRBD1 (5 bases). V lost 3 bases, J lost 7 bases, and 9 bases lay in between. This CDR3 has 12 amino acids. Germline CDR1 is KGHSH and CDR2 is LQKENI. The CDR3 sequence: CASSPIGGEAFF. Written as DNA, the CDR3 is TGTGCCAGCTCACCGATCGGGGGTGAAGCTTTCTTT. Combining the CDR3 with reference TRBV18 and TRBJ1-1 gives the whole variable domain NAGVMQNPRHLVRRRGQEARLRCSPMKGHSHVYWYRQLPEEGLKFMVYLQKENIIDESGMPKERFSAEFPKEGPSILRIQQVVRGDSAAYFCASSPIGGEAFFGQGTRLTVV.

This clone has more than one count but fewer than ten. The CDR3 sequence: CASSLSDSNQPQHF. DNA for the CDR3: TGTGCCAGCAGCTTATCAGATAGCAATCAGCCCCAGCATTTT. This chain joins TRBV7-2 and TRBJ1-5; D unresolved. The V gene's germline CDR1 is SGHTA and CDR2 FQGNSA. Trimming took off 2 bases at V and 0 bases at J, with 5 bases between the two ends. The CDR3 consists of 14 residues. Full variable domain (missing parts from reference TRBV7-2 and TRBJ1-5): GAGVSQSPSNKVTEKGKDVELRCDPISGHTALYWYRQSLGQGLEFLIYFQGNSAPDKSGLPSDRFSAERTGGSVSTLTIQRTQQEDSAVYLCASSLSDSNQPQHFGDGTRLSIL.

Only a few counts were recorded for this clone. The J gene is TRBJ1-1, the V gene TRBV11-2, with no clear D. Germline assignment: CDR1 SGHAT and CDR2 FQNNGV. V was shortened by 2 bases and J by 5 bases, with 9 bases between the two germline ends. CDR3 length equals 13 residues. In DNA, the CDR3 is TGTGCCAGCAGCTTAAATTCGGTGACTGAAGCTTTCTTT. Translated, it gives CASSLNSVTEAFF. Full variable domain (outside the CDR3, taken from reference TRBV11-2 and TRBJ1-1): EAGVAQSPRYKIIEKRQSVAFWCNPISGHATLYWYQQILGQGPKLLIQFQNNGVVDDSQLPKDRFSAERLKGVDSTLKIQPAKLEDSAVYLCASSLNSVTEAFFGQGTRLTVV.

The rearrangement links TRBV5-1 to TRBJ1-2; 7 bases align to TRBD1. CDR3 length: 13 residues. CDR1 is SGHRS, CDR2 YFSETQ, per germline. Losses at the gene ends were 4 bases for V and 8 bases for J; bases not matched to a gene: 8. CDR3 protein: CASSSLRDSGYTF. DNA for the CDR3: TGCGCCAGCAGCAGCCTCCGGGACAGCGGCTACACCTTC.

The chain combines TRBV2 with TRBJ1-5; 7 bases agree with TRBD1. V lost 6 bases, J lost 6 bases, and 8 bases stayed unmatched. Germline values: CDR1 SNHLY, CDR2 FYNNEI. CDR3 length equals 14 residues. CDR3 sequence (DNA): TGTGCCAGCAGAGACAGGGTTTTGGGTCAGCCCCAGCATTTT. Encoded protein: CASRDRVLGQPQHF.

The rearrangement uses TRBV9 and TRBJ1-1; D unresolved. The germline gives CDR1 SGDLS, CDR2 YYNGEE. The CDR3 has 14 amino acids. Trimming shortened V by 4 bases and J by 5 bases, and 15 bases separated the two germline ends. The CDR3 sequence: CASSPMGSVTEAFF. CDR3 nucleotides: TGTGCCAGCAGCCCTATGGGGAGTGTGACTGAAGCTTTCTTT.

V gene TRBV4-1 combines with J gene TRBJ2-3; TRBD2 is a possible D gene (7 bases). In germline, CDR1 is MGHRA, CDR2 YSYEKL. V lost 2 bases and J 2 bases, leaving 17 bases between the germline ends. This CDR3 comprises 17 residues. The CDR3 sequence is CASSQWGGRENTDTQYF. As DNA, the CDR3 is TGCGCCAGCAGCCAATGGGGGGGCCGGGAAAACACAGATACGCAGTATTTT.

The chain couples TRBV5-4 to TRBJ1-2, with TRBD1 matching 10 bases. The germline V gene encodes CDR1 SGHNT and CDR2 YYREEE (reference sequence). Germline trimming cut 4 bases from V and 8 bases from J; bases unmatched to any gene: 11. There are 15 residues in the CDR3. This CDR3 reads CASSDRTGGSFGYTF. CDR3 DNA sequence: TGTGCCAGCAGCGACCGGACAGGGGGTTCTTTCGGCTACACCTTC. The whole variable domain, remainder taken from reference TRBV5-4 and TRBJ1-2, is ETGVTQSPTHLIKTRGQQVTLRCSSQSGHNTVSWYQQALGQGPQFIFQYYREEENGRGNFPPRFSGLQFPNYSSELNVNALELDDSALYLCASSDRTGGSFGYTFGSGTRLTVV.

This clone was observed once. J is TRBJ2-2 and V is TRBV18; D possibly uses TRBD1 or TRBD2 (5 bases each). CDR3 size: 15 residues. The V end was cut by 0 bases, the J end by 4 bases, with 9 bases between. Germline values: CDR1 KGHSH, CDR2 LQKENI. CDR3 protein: CASSPPGEFTGELFF. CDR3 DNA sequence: TGTGCCAGCTCACCACCAGGGGAGTTCACCGGGGAGCTGTTTTTT.

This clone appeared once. In nucleotides, the CDR3 is TGTGCCAGCGGGACTAGCGGGAGTGGAGATACGCAGTATTTT. This sequence encodes CASGTSGSGDTQYF. The V gene is TRBV25-1, the J gene TRBJ2-3; TRBD2 agrees at 14 bases. V was clipped by 8 bases and J by 5 bases; unmatched bases: 3. Germline CDR1 and CDR2: MGHDK and SYGVNS. The CDR3 has 14 amino acids.

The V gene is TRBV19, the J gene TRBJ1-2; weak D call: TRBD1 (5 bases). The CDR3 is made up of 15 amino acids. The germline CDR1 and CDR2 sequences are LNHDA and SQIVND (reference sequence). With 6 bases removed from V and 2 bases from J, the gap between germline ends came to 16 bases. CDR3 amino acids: CASSPGLGLNYGYTF. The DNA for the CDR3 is TGTGCCAGTAGCCCCGGTTTGGGGCTAAACTATGGCTACACCTTC.

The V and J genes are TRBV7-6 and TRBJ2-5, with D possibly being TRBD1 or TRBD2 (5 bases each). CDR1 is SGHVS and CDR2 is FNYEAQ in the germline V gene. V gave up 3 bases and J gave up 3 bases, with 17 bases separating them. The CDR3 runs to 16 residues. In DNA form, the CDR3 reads TGTGCCAGCAGCTTGGGGGTCGGCTTTCGGAAAGAGACCCAGTACTTC. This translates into CASSLGVGFRKETQYF. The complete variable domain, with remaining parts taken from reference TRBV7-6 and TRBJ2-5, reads GAGVSQSPRYKVTKRGQDVALRCDPISGHVSLYWYRQALGQGPEFLTYFNYEAQQDKSGLPNDRFSAERPEGSISTLTIQRTEQRDSAMYRCASSLGVGFRKETQYFGPGTRLLVL.

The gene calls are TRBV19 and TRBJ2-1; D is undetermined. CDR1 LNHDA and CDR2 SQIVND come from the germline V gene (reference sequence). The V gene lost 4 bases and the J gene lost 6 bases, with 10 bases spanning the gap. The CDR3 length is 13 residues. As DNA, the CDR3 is TGTGCCAGTAGTAGGTCGGGCCTCAATGAGCAGTTCTTC. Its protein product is CASSRSGLNEQFF.

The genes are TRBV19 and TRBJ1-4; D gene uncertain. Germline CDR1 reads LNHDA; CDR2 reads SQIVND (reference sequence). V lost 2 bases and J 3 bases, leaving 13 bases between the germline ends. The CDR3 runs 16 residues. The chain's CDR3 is CASSISGDTANEKLFF. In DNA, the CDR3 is TGTGCCAGTAGTATATCCGGGGATACAGCTAATGAAAAACTGTTTTTT.

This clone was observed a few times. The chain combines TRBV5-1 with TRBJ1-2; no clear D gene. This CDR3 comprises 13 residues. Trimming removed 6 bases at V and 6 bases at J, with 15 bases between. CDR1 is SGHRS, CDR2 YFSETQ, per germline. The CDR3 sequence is CASTIHSGDGYTF. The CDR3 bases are TGCGCCAGCACAATCCACAGCGGGGATGGCTACACCTTC.

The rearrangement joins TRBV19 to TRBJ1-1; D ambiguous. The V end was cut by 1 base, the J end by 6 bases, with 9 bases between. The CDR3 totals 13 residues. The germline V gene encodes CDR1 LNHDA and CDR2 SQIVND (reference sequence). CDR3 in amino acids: CASSIGSGPEAFF. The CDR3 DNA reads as TGTGCCAGTAGTATAGGGAGTGGTCCTGAAGCTTTCTTT.